This T cell receptor beta chain was recovered during a study of shared clonotypes between healthy human individuals. Study-wide findings and caveats: It was anticipated that sequencing depth would influence how many clonotypes donors shared. The sharing of 4.5% to 5.5% of naive CD4 clonotypes was seen across several donors.

For sorted subsets, about 190 ng DNA per replicate equaled roughly 29,000 T cell genomes. The assay was immunoSEQ multiplex PCR, and TCRdb's table has in-frame clones only and misses some. The table lists 110,000 or so clones, about 67% of them singletons. CD45RO+ cells joined CCR7-negative CD45RA+ TemRA cells to form CD8 memory. Note on this clone: Its antigen is still unknown.

Germline-derived CDR1 and CDR2 are LGHNA and YNFKEQ. The CDR3 is 14 amino acids. V shed 5 bases, J shed 2 bases, and the junction held 6 bases outside the gene matches. The V and J genes are TRBV4-2 and TRBJ2-7; 7 positions agree with TRBD2. The receptor comes from a woman between 25 and 40 years old in good health. The material sequenced was memory CD8+ T cells sorted from blood. Subset described: CD45RO+ cells pooled with CCR7-negative TemRA cells. CDR3 bases: TGTGCCAGCAGCTTCGGACTAGAAGCCTACGAGCAGTACTTC. It is translated as CASSFGLEAYEQYF.